This entry lists 25 T cell receptor beta chains sequenced from one sample in a study of blood T cells in healthy people across ages. Primed by a sample-barcoded 5' primer and a J-beta primer mix, a second PCR proceeded for roughly 6 to 12 cycles. MiXCR was run by TCRdb on the 5' RACE reads, yielding one entry per CDR3 protein. The sample includes fewer than 800,000 distinct CDR3 sequences, 20% to 30% of them seen just once. These data also formed part of another study, on T cells of mothers and their children.

The sequenced material came from blood. The source is a boy between 5 and 17 years old in good health.

The V and J genes are TRBV29-1 and TRBJ2-3; D uncertain. CDR1 and CDR2 from the germline V gene are SQVTM and ANQGSEA. The ends were cut back, 6 bases at V and 6 bases at J, with 19 bases in the middle. This CDR3 has 14 residues. The CDR3, as DNA: TGCAGCGTCAGTAGGCCGGAAAATGGGGATACGCAGTATTTT. It codes for CSVSRPENGDTQYF.

This clonotype was counted a few times. The chain uses TRBV29-1 and TRBJ2-3; 12 nucleotides agree with TRBD1. Unmatched junction bases numbered 16, after V lost 3 bases and J lost 3 bases. In germline, CDR1 is SQVTM, CDR2 ANQGSEA. CDR3 length: 19 residues. For the CDR3, the DNA is TGCAGCGTTGACGCAATCCGGGACAGGGGGCTCACGTGGACAGATACGCAGTATTTT. Its protein is CSVDAIRDRGLTWTDTQYF.

Concerning this clonotype itself: The CDR3 does not close with the conserved phenylalanine or tryptophan, likely indicating a read error. The chain links TRBV4-1 to TRBJ1-3; 9 bases agree with TRBD1. CDR3 length equals 14 residues. The J segment lost 8 bases and the V segment lost 2 bases, leaving 4 bases of the junction unmatched. Germline values: CDR1 MGHRA, CDR2 YSYEKL. CDR3 sequence reads: CASSQPGQGYTIYL. CDR3 DNA: TGCGCCAGCAGCCAACCGGGACAGGGATACACCATATATCTT.

V is TRBV7-8 and J is TRBJ1-2; D is uncertain. Trimming shortened V by 7 bases and J by 4 bases, and 4 bases separated the two germline ends. The length of the CDR3 is 10 residues. The germline V gene encodes CDR1 SGHVS and CDR2 FQNEAQ. For the CDR3, the DNA is TGTGCCAGCATCAGCTATGGCTACACCTTC. This sequence encodes CASISYGYTF.

The genes are TRBV29-1 and TRBJ2-1; TRBD2 matches at 7 bases. Germline CDR1 and CDR2: SQVTM and ANQGSEA. There are 14 residues in the CDR3. V lost 4 bases to trimming and J lost 3 bases; unmatched junction nucleotides: 6. The CDR3 nucleotides are TGCAGCGTTGGTTCCCAGCGGGACTACAATGAGCAGTTCTTC. Translated: CSVGSQRDYNEQFF.

The chain is built from TRBV20-1 and TRBJ1-4; possibly TRBD1 for D (5 bases). Per germline, CDR1 DFQATT and CDR2 SNEGSKA (reference sequence). Deletions cut 1 base from V and 8 bases from J, with 11 bases between. This CDR3 spans 13 amino acids. The CDR3 DNA is TGCAGTGCTAGAGTGAGAAGGGGCGAAAAACTGTTTTTT. Protein product: CSARVRRGEKLFF.

The table lists this clonotype with a few counts. A read error may account for a junction end that differs from germline. The J gene is TRBJ2-5, the V gene TRBV5-1; 7 nucleotides agree with TRBD1. Per the germline V gene, CDR1 is SGHRS and CDR2 is YFSETQ. The CDR3 is 14 amino acids. The CDR3 sequence: CASSSNRGSEIQYF. The CDR3 region has the DNA TGCGCCAGCAGCTCTAACAGGGGATCAGAGATCCAGTACTTC. The whole variable domain, filled in from reference TRBV5-1 and TRBJ2-5, reads KAGVTQTPRYLIKTRGQQVTLSCSPISGHRSVSWYQQTPGQGLQFLFEYFSETQRNKGNFPGRFSGRQFSNSRSEMNVSTLELGDSALYLCASSSNRGSEIQYFGPGTRLLVL.

V usage is TRBV4-3 and J usage is TRBJ2-7; D assignment may be TRBD1 or TRBD2 (6 bases each). This CDR3 has 12 amino acids. Trimming left V 3 bases short and J 6 bases short, with 9 bases between. Germline CDR1 reads LGHNA; CDR2 reads YSLEER. CDR3 sequence reads: CASSHGGLEQYF. The CDR3 bases are TGCGCCAGCAGCCATGGGGGGCTCGAGCAGTACTTC.

This clonotype was seen at least ten times. This chain connects TRBV7-2 to TRBJ2-5, with 7 nucleotides matching TRBD2. The CDR3 contains 14 residues. With V trimmed by 1 base and J by 5 bases, 4 bases remained unmatched. CDR1 and CDR2 from the germline V gene are SGHTA and FQGNSA. CDR3 amino acids: CASSLGGSGETQYF. For the CDR3, the DNA is TGTGCCAGCAGCTTAGGCGGGAGTGGTGAGACCCAGTACTTC. The entire variable domain, with the rest obtained from reference TRBV7-2 and TRBJ2-5, is as follows: GAGVSQSPSNKVTEKGKDVELRCDPISGHTALYWYRQSLGQGLEFLIYFQGNSAPDKSGLPSDRFSAERTGGSVSTLTIQRTQQEDSAVYLCASSLGGSGETQYFGPGTRLLVL.

The chain combines TRBV7-2 with TRBJ1-3, with D unclear. The CDR3 length is 12 residues. Germline CDR1 reads SGHTA; CDR2 reads FQGNSA. The V end was cut by 5 bases, the J end by 7 bases, with 9 bases between. The CDR3 loop reads CASSPRANTIYF. The CDR3 nucleotides are TGTGCCAGCAGCCCAAGGGCCAACACCATATATTTT.

V and J are TRBV15 and TRBJ2-5, with a possible D match to TRBD2 (6 bases). The CDR3 covers 15 residues. Germline V gene sequence: CDR1 LNHNV, CDR2 YYDKDF (reference sequence). With 3 bases removed from V and 0 bases from J, the gap between germline ends came to 11 bases. The CDR3 DNA reads TGTGCCACCAGCAGTAAGAGGGACTACCAAGAGACCCAGTACTTC. Translated, it gives CATSSKRDYQETQYF.

This chain links TRBV20-1 with TRBJ2-5, with a possible D match to TRBD1 (5 bases). The ends were cut back, 0 bases at V and 11 bases at J, with 19 bases in the middle. The CDR3 contains 14 residues. The germline V gene encodes CDR1 DFQATT and CDR2 SNEGSKA (reference sequence). The chain's CDR3 is CSARDGRASYEQYF. As DNA, the CDR3 is TGCAGTGCTAGAGATGGCAGGGCCTCCTATGAGCAGTACTTC.

The V gene is TRBV5-1, the J gene TRBJ2-1, with D perhaps TRBD2 (6 bases). The CDR3 has 14 residues. V was cut by 1 base and J by 6 bases, with 11 bases left in between. CDR1 and CDR2 from the germline V gene are SGHRS and YFSETQ. CDR3 nucleotides: TGCGCCAGCAGCTTGATTCGGGAGCGCAATGAGCAGTTCTTC. Its translation: CASSLIRERNEQFF.

V is TRBV7-8 and J is TRBJ2-2; TRBD1 is a possible D gene (5 bases). From germline, CDR1 is SGHVS and CDR2 FQNEAQ. The germline V and J ends were trimmed by 0 bases and 7 bases, with 12 bases remaining between them. The CDR3 has 15 residues. CDR3 bases: TGTGCCAGCAGCTTAGCGCTTATTCAGGGCGGGGAGCTGTTTTTT. Amino acid sequence: CASSLALIQGGELFF.

The rearrangement joins TRBV20-1 to TRBJ2-1; TRBD2 matches at 8 bases. Gene TRBJ2-7 matches the end of the DNA better, so the J call may be wrong. The CDR3 runs 15 residues. Germline V gene lookup returns CDR1 DFQATT and CDR2 SNEGSKA (reference sequence). This chain's CDR3 is CSARLAGFSSYEQYF. CDR3 bases: TGCAGTGCTAGACTAGCGGGCTTTAGCTCCTACGAGCAGTACTTC.

The chain couples TRBV28 to TRBJ2-1, with no clear D. V was trimmed by 7 bases and J by 9 bases, leaving 19 bases between them. Germline CDR1 reads MDHEN; CDR2 reads SYDVKM. The CDR3 extends over 14 amino acids. CDR3 sequence: CASTNVPDFTEQFF. CDR3 coding DNA: TGTGCCAGCACGAATGTACCTGACTTTACTGAGCAGTTCTTC. Together with reference TRBV28 and TRBJ2-1, the CDR3 gives the full variable domain: DVKVTQSSRYLVKRTGEKVFLECVQDMDHENMFWYRQDPGLGLRLIYFSYDVKMKEKGDIPEGYSVSREKKERFSLILESASTNQTSMYLCASTNVPDFTEQFFGPGTRLTVL.

This clonotype was detected ten times or more. The chain joins TRBV29-1 to TRBJ2-7; D is ambiguous. CDR1 and CDR2 from the germline V gene are SQVTM and ANQGSEA. CDR3 length: 12 residues. Trimming pared 4 bases from V and 2 bases from J, leaving 9 bases between. CDR3 protein: CSVVGWAYEQYF. The DNA of the CDR3 is TGCAGCGTTGTTGGTTGGGCCTACGAGCAGTACTTC.

As for this clonotype: The junction differs from germline at one of its ends, possibly a read error. This chain connects TRBV13 to TRBJ2-1; TRBD2 agrees at 7 bases. From germline, CDR1 is PRHDT and CDR2 FYEKMQ (reference sequence). The CDR3 length is 19 residues. The CDR3 spells CACSHNREANIGSYNEQFF. In nucleotides, the CDR3 is TGTGCCTGCAGCCATAACCGGGAGGCCAACATTGGCTCCTACAATGAGCAGTTCTTC.

The chain is built from TRBV6-5 and TRBJ1-3; D call uncertain. The CDR3 covers 17 residues. Germline V gene sequence: CDR1 MNHEY, CDR2 SVGAGI. Trimming removed 0 bases at V and 0 bases at J, with 12 bases between. CDR3 DNA sequence: TGTGCCAGCAGTTACTCAGGGTACCTCAGCTCTGGAAACACCATATATTTT. Protein: CASSYSGYLSSGNTIYF.

Regarding this clonotype: The junction and the germline gene differ at one end; a read error may be behind it. This sequence joins TRBV27 and TRBJ2-1, with 9 nucleotides matching TRBD1. The CDR3 covers 16 residues. Looked up from germline, CDR1 is MNHEY and CDR2 is SMNVEV (reference sequence). CDR3 loop: CASSPIQGAVYNGQFF. The CDR3 nucleotides read TGTGCCAGCAGTCCTATACAGGGGGCGGTTTACAATGGGCAGTTCTTC.

The chain employs TRBV15 and TRBJ2-3; TRBD2 is a possible D gene (7 bases). CDR3 size: 13 residues. CDR1 and CDR2 from the germline V gene are LNHNV and YYDKDF (reference sequence). The V and J ends lost 8 bases and 2 bases respectively, with 11 bases between them. The CDR3 DNA reads as TGTGCCACCGCGGGGGCTCCCACAGATACGCAGTATTTT. This translates into CATAGAPTDTQYF.

The gene calls are TRBV29-1 and TRBJ2-3; D is uncertain. Germline V lookup: CDR1 SQVTM, CDR2 ANQGSEA. There are 13 residues in the CDR3. V shed 6 bases and J shed 2 bases, with 12 bases lying between them. The chain's CDR3 is CSVDRSFTDTQYF. CDR3 bases: TGCAGCGTAGACCGGTCCTTCACAGATACGCAGTATTTT.

V is TRBV20-1 and J is TRBJ2-1; 12 bases align to TRBD2. With 5 bases clipped from V and 6 bases from J, the junction kept 5 bases outside the gene matches. The CDR3 sequence is 14 residues long. CDR1 is DFQATT, CDR2 SNEGSKA, per germline (reference sequence). CDR3 coding DNA: TGCAGTGCTCTAGCGGGAGGGCCAGGCAATGAGCAGTTCTTC. Protein sequence: CSALAGGPGNEQFF.

This clonotype turned up a few times. This chain uses TRBV12-3 or TRBV12-4 with TRBJ1-1; D possibly corresponds to TRBD1 (6 bases). V was trimmed by 5 bases and J by 0 bases, leaving 16 bases between them. The CDR3 runs to 16 residues. Here the CDR3 reads CASSPYTDSLNTEAFF. In DNA, the CDR3 is TGTGCCAGCAGTCCCTACACGGACAGCCTGAACACTGAAGCTTTCTTT.

The genes are TRBV9 and TRBJ2-1; D is unclear. V was clipped by 3 bases and J by 8 bases, with 12 bases between them. The CDR3 runs to 13 residues. CDR1 and CDR2 (germline): SGDLS, YYNGEE. The CDR3 reads CASSAPFSDEQFF. DNA for the CDR3: TGTGCCAGCAGCGCCCCCTTCTCTGATGAGCAGTTCTTC.